The rows below give T cell receptor beta chains drawn from one sample of a study of beta chain features in type 1 diabetes. The repertoire was sequenced with immunoSEQ multiplex PCR; TCRdb's copy has only in-frame clones and lacks some. The data contain hundreds of thousands of clones, 10% to 15% of them singletons. Sequenced sample: naive CD4+ T cells from blood. The receptors originated from a man between 18 and 35 years old in good health. The CDR3 runs from the conserved cysteine through the conserved F or W. D genes are given only for firm matches. A clone size is listed for some rows: how often the clone was seen (once, few, many), or a class if it is expanded.

D,size,J,V,DNA,CDR3
-,-,TRBJ2-7,TRBV14,TGTGCCAGCAGCCAAGGGAGATTTAACGAGCAGTACTTC,CASSQGRFNEQYF
TRBD2,few,TRBJ2-1,TRBV7-3,TGTGCCAGCAGTCTAGCGGGGGGGCGGTACAATGAGCAGTTCTTC,CASSLAGGRYNEQFF
-,few,TRBJ1-1,TRBV29-1,TGCAGCGTTGATGTCGGGGGGATGGGTACTGAAGCTTTCTTT,CSVDVGGMGTEAFF
TRBD2,few,TRBJ2-1,TRBV9,TGTGCCAGCAGCGTAGTTTCTAGCGGGAGGGCCGACAATGAGCAGTTCTTC,CASSVVSSGRADNEQFF
TRBD1,-,TRBJ1-6,TRBV6-6,TGTGCCAGCAGTTACTCGGGACAGGGTGCCTCACCCCTCCACTTT,CASSYSGQGASPLHF
TRBD2,few,TRBJ2-3,TRBV2,TGTGCCAGCAGTACGCTAGCGGGGGGCCGTACAGATACGCAGTATTTT,CASSTLAGGRTDTQYF
TRBD1,few,TRBJ1-2,TRBV29-1,TGCAGCGTTGAACCCGGGACAGGGTACTCTGGCTACACCTTC,CSVEPGTGYSGYTF
-,-,TRBJ2-7,TRBV9,TGTGCCAGCAGCCAGGGACTCTTCTCCTACGAGCAGTACTTC,CASSQGLFSYEQYF
-,-,TRBJ2-7,TRBV25-1,TGTGCCAGCAGTGGCACCTACAGCTCCTACGAGCAGTACTTC,CASSGTYSSYEQYF
-,-,TRBJ1-4,TRBV7-2,TGTGCCAGCAGCTTAGGGGGTAGGGGAAACGAAAAACTGTTTTTT,CASSLGGRGNEKLFF
-,few,TRBJ2-1,TRBV5-4,TGTGCCAGCAGCCGACGACAGGGACTCTCCTACAATGAGCAGTTCTTC,CASSRRQGLSYNEQFF
-,-,TRBJ2-7,TRBV30,TGTGCCTGGAGTGTACGGGCAGGGTTGTACTTC,CAWSVRAGLYF
-,many,TRBJ1-1,TRBV30,TGTGCCTGGAGTATTGCGGGTGAAGCTTTCTTT,CAWSIAGEAFF
-,few,TRBJ2-1,TRBV4-3,TGCGCCAGCAGCCAAGGGTTGGGGACAAAGTACAATGAGCAGTTCTTC,CASSQGLGTKYNEQFF
-,-,TRBJ2-7,TRBV7-2,TGTGCCAGCAGCTTTGGGGGACAACTCGAGCAGTACTTC,CASSFGGQLEQYF
-,-,TRBJ1-1,TRBV5-1,TGCGCCAGCCGGCAGGGCGCGAACACTGAAGCTTTCTTT,CASRQGANTEAFF
-,few,TRBJ2-5,TRBV18,TGTGCCAGCTCACCATCAATCCAAGAGACCCAGTACTTC,CASSPSIQETQYF
-,-,TRBJ2-2,TRBV25-1,TGTGCCAGCAGACCCACCGGCACCGGGGAGCTGTTTTTT,CASRPTGTGELFF
TRBD1,few,TRBJ1-2,TRBV9,TGTGCCAGCAGCGTAGGGACAGGGATATTCTATGGCTACACCTTC,CASSVGTGIFYGYTF
TRBD1,-,TRBJ2-7,TRBV6-5,TGTGCCAGCAGTCGACAGGGGACCCTTTCCTACGAGCAGTACTTC,CASSRQGTLSYEQYF
TRBD1,few,TRBJ2-7,TRBV5-4,TGTGCCAGCAGCAAGTACAGGGGGCGTGGGACCTACGAGCAGTACTTC,CASSKYRGRGTYEQYF
-,few,TRBJ2-3,TRBV29-1,TGCAGCGTTGAAGATCGGAGGGGCGCGGGCACAGATACGCAGTATTTT,CSVEDRRGAGTDTQYF
TRBD2,few,TRBJ2-2,TRBV9,TGTGCCAGCATGGTAGCGGGAGGGCCCGACACCGGGGAGCTGTTTTTT,CASMVAGGPDTGELFF
-,-,TRBJ1-6,TRBV9,TGTGCCAGCAGCGTTGACAGGTCCCATTCACCCCTCCACTTT,CASSVDRSHSPLHF
TRBD2,-,TRBJ2-1,TRBV7-8,TGTGCCAGCAGTCCAGGATTACTAGCGGGAGCTAGGCTTCACTACAATGAGCAGTTCTTC,CASSPGLLAGARLHYNEQFF
TRBD2,-,TRBJ2-1,TRBV19,TGTGCCAGTAGCGGGCCGGGGGGGCGCGACAATGAGCAGTTCTTC,CASSGPGGRDNEQFF
-,few,TRBJ1-4,TRBV5-6,TGTGCCAGCAGCTACCAGGGGACAACTAATGAAAAACTGTTTTTT,CASSYQGTTNEKLFF
TRBD1,-,TRBJ2-4,TRBV6-6,TGTGCCAGCACCTTCGGGACAGGGGGACTCTTC,CASTFGTGGLF
-,few,TRBJ1-3,TRBV7-2,TGTGCCAGCAGCTCGCCGGTGCTTTCTGGAAACACCATATATTTT,CASSSPVLSGNTIYF
-,few,TRBJ2-7,TRBV2,TGTGCCAGCAGTGATTGGGACACTTCCTACGAGCAGTACTTC,CASSDWDTSYEQYF
-,few,TRBJ2-3,TRBV5-4,TGTGCCAGCAGCTTCTCGGGGACTAGCACAGATACGCAGTATTTT,CASSFSGTSTDTQYF
TRBD1,-,TRBJ2-7,TRBV7-2,TGTGCCAGCAGCTTGGACAGGGGACATTACGAGCAGTACTTC,CASSLDRGHYEQYF
TRBD1,-,TRBJ2-5,TRBV2,TGTGCCAGCAACAGACAGGGGGTACTGGAGACCCAGTACTTC,CASNRQGVLETQYF
TRBD1,-,TRBJ1-2,TRBV2,TGTGCCGAAACCAGGGGACAGGGGAACTATGGCTACACCTTC,CAETRGQGNYGYTF
-,-,TRBJ2-3,TRBV30,TGTGCCTGGAGTCTAACTCGACTTGCAGATACGCAGTATTTT,CAWSLTRLADTQYF
TRBD1,few,TRBJ1-2,TRBV30,TGTGCCTGGAAAGTCATCAGGGGGGAGAACTATGGCTACACCTTC,CAWKVIRGENYGYTF
TRBD1,few,TRBJ2-1,TRBV5-4,TGTGCCAGCAGGTTTCCGGGACAGGGTGCTTCCGCTGAGCAGTTCTTC,CASRFPGQGASAEQFF